The next 17 T cell receptor beta chains were all read from a single sample in a study of blood T cell repertoires in COVID-19. TCRdb's copy holds only in-frame clones and misses some; the assay was immunoSEQ multiplex PCR. The data show 100,000 to 150,000 clones, with approximately 84% seen just once and more than 1.3% held by the top ten. Sequenced material: peripheral blood. Source of these receptors: a man aged 55 to 70 with acute or convalescent COVID-19.

This clone was observed many times. V gene TRBV19 combines with J gene TRBJ2-7; perhaps TRBD1 as D (6 bases). Germline CDR1 reads LNHDA; CDR2 reads SQIVND (reference sequence). With 6 bases removed from V and 2 bases from J, the gap between germline ends came to 14 bases. The CDR3 runs 14 residues. CDR3 nucleotides: TGTGCCAGTAGGGATTACGCAGGGGCCTACGAGCAGTACTTC. It is translated as CASRDYAGAYEQYF.

The V call is TRBV19, the J call TRBJ1-6; no reliable D call. The V end was cut by 2 bases, the J end by 7 bases, with 15 bases between. The CDR3 loop spans 16 amino acids. Germline CDR1 LNHDA, CDR2 SQIVND (reference sequence). CDR3: CASSISRGTGNSPLHF. The CDR3 bases are TGTGCCAGTAGTATATCTCGGGGTACGGGAAATTCACCCCTCCACTTT.

The rearrangement links TRBV30 to TRBJ1-2; unclear D gene. This CDR3 contains 13 residues. Germline V lookup: CDR1 GTSNPN, CDR2 SVGIG (reference sequence). Deletions cut 1 base from V and 3 bases from J, with 9 bases between. The CDR3 spells CAWSAGRYYGYTF. DNA for the CDR3: TGTGCCTGGAGTGCCGGGAGATACTATGGCTACACCTTC.

The rearrangement uses TRBV9 and TRBJ2-7, with 7 bases matching TRBD1. The trim removed 3 bases at V and 4 bases at J, leaving 16 bases unmatched. Germline assignment: CDR1 SGDLS and CDR2 YYNGEE. There are 17 residues in the CDR3. The CDR3 sequence: CASSEGDSPIEGYEQYF. CDR3 nucleotides: TGTGCCAGCAGCGAGGGGGACAGTCCAATCGAGGGATACGAGCAGTACTTC. The whole variable domain, filled in from reference TRBV9 and TRBJ2-7, reads DSGVTQTPKHLITATGQRVTLRCSPRSGDLSVYWYQQSLDQGLQFLIQYYNGEERAKGNILERFSAQQFPDLHSELNLSSLELGDSALYFCASSEGDSPIEGYEQYFGPGTRLTVT.

The chain couples TRBV7-3 to TRBJ2-5; D possibly corresponds to TRBD1 (5 bases). V was cut by 5 bases and J by 7 bases, with 14 bases left in between. Germline assignment: CDR1 SGHTA and CDR2 FQGTGA. The CDR3 length is 13 residues. The CDR3 loop reads CASSQTATGTQYF. The DNA for the CDR3 is TGTGCCAGCAGCCAGACAGCGACGGGGACCCAGTACTTC. Filled out from reference TRBV7-3 and TRBJ2-5, the complete variable domain reads GAGVSQTPSNKVTEKGKYVELRCDPISGHTALYWYRQSLGQGPEFLIYFQGTGAADDSGLPNDRFFAVRPEGSVSTLKIQRTERGDSAVYLCASSQTATGTQYFGPGTRLLVL.

V is TRBV6-5 and J is TRBJ1-5, with a possible D match to TRBD1 (6 bases). CDR3 length equals 13 residues. V lost 6 bases, J lost 5 bases, and 11 bases lay in between. Per germline, CDR1 MNHEY and CDR2 SVGAGI. The CDR3 spells CASRQGGDQPQHF. Written as DNA, the CDR3 is TGTGCCAGCAGACAGGGAGGGGATCAGCCCCAGCATTTT.

This clone was seen a few times. Other DNA sequences in this specimen translate into the identical CDR3. This chain connects TRBV20-1 to TRBJ2-7; possibly TRBD2 for D (6 bases). The CDR3 length is 11 residues. V lost 4 bases to trimming and J lost 3 bases, with 7 bases between them. Germline V gene lookup returns CDR1 DFQATT and CDR2 SNEGSKA (reference sequence). CDR3 protein: CSAMTSYEQYF. CDR3 sequence (DNA): TGCAGTGCTATGACTAGCTACGAGCAGTACTTC.

This chain uses TRBV7-2 with TRBJ1-3, with D possibly being TRBD1 (6 bases). The CDR3 runs to 16 residues. Looked up from germline, CDR1 is SGHTA and CDR2 is FQGNSA. V shed 3 bases and J shed 0 bases, with 12 bases lying between them. The CDR3 DNA is TGTGCCAGCAGCTTGGCAGGGGTGGGCTCTGGAAACACCATATATTTT. Translation gives CASSLAGVGSGNTIYF.

The rearrangement uses TRBV6-5 and TRBJ1-3; D may be TRBD1 (5 bases). Trimming removed 6 bases from V and 2 bases from J, with 5 bases in between. Germline lookup yields CDR1 MNHEY and CDR2 SVGAGI. The CDR3 totals 12 residues. CDR3 nucleotide sequence: TGTGCCAGCAGGGACACTGGAAACACCATATATTTT. Protein: CASRDTGNTIYF.

The chain couples TRBV11-2 to TRBJ1-2; D call uncertain. The CDR3 runs to 13 residues. The V end lost 2 bases, the J end lost 4 bases, and 8 bases lay between the germline ends. Germline CDR1 and CDR2: SGHAT and FQNNGV. The CDR3 coding sequence is TGTGCCAGCAGCTTATTAAGCTCCTATGGCTACACCTTC. Protein: CASSLLSSYGYTF.

The CDR3 is CASSPPQPGYYGYTF. In DNA form, the CDR3 reads TGTGCCAGCTCACCACCGCAGCCAGGTTACTATGGCTACACCTTC. The chain links TRBV18 to TRBJ1-2; no definite D call. The ends were cut back, 0 bases at V and 3 bases at J, with 11 bases in the middle. Germline CDR1 KGHSH, CDR2 LQKENI. The CDR3 totals 15 residues.

This clone was observed a single time. This rearrangement joins TRBV5-6 to TRBJ2-1, with D perhaps matching TRBD1 (5 bases). Deletions cut 0 bases from V and 6 bases from J, with 13 bases between. Germline V gene sequence: CDR1 SGHDT, CDR2 YYEEEE. There are 15 residues in the CDR3. The CDR3 spells CASSLGDWGGNEQFF. CDR3 bases: TGTGCCAGCAGCTTGGGAGACTGGGGCGGCAATGAGCAGTTCTTC.

This sequence joins TRBV21-1 and TRBJ2-3; TRBD2, the table's D call, lacks a check against the DNA. TRBV21-1 is marked as a pseudogene. The CDR3 covers 17 residues. The CDR3 DNA reads as TGTGCCAGCAGCGCCAGGACTAGCGGTTTTATCACAGATACGCAGTATTTT. As protein: CASSARTSGFITDTQYF.

The V and J genes are TRBV3-1 (or the pseudogene TRBV3-2) and TRBJ2-7; 12 bases fit TRBD1. Germline trimming cut 0 bases from V and 8 bases from J; bases unmatched to any gene: 8. This CDR3 spans 16 amino acids. Germline lookup yields CDR1 LGHDT and CDR2 YNNKEL (reference sequence). The CDR3 DNA follows: TGTGCCAGCAGCCAAGATGGGACAGGGGGCCTGTTTAAGCAGTACTTC. Its translation: CASSQDGTGGLFKQYF.

The chain links TRBV7-2 to TRBJ1-5; D gene unclear. V dropped 0 bases and J dropped 9 bases, with 9 bases sitting between them. Germline CDR1 reads SGHTA; CDR2 reads FQGNSA. The CDR3 is 13 amino acids. CDR3 sequence (DNA): TGTGCCAGCAGCTTAGCTCCGGGTCGGCCCCAGCATTTT. Translation gives CASSLAPGRPQHF.

The CDR3, as DNA: TGTGCCAGCAGCTTTGGAACAGGGTTTCGGGAAAAACTGTTTTTT. Translating gives CASSFGTGFREKLFF. The V and J genes are TRBV5-6 and TRBJ1-4, with D possibly matching TRBD1 (6 bases). Between the trimmed V and J ends, which lost 2 bases and 8 bases, there was a span of 16 bases. Germline V CDR1 and CDR2: SGHDT, YYEEEE. The CDR3 covers 15 residues.

This clone turned up a few times. The chain combines TRBV19 with TRBJ2-7; maybe TRBD2 (5 bases). The CDR3 is 16 amino acids. Germline-derived CDR1 and CDR2 are LNHDA and SQIVND (reference sequence). Trimming cost V 6 bases and J 3 bases, with 21 bases left between them. CDR3 DNA sequence: TGTGCCAGTAGGCTCTCTGCGGGCGCATTGAGCTACGAGCAGTACTTC. Its protein is CASRLSAGALSYEQYF.